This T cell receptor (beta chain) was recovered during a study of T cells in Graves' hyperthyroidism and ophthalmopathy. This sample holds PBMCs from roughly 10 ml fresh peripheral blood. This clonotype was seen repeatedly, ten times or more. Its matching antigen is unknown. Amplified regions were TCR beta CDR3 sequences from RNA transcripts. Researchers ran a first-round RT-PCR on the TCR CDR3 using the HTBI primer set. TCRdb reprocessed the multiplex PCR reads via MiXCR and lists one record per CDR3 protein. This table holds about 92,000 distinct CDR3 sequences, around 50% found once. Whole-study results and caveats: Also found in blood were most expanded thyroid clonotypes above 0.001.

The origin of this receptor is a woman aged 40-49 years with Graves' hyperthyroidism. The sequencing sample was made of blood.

In DNA form, the CDR3 reads TGTGCCAGGAACTACGAGCAGTACTTC. It specifies CARNYEQYF. V is TRBV5-6 and J is TRBJ2-7, with D unresolved. V lost 8 bases, J lost 3 bases, and 3 bases lay in between. The CDR3 contains 9 residues. Germline V gives CDR1 SGHDT, CDR2 YYEEEE.